This TCR beta chain was retrieved from a study of blood T cell repertoires in COVID-19. Either two negative PCRs, clearance, or symptom resolution qualified Cohort 3 donors as recovered. The V and J ends lost 5 bases and 9 bases, in that order; junction bases with no gene match: 5. Germline values: CDR1 SGHVS, CDR2 FNYEAQ. CDR3 length: 13 residues. This clone was detected once. Clones were sequenced by immunoSEQ multiplex PCR, and TCRdb holds only the in-frame ones, with some missing. The sample shows 170,000 or so clones, around 83% of them seen only once. This sequence joins TRBV7-6 and TRBJ2-4; 9 nucleotides match TRBD1. What was sequenced was PBMCs or T cells enriched from blood (not recorded which). This sequence was found in a man between 35 and 55 years old who had recovered from COVID-19. CDR3 loop: CASSPLTGGIQYF. The CDR3 DNA reads TGTGCCAGCAGCCCCTTGACAGGGGGCATTCAGTACTTC.